Shown below are 2 T cell receptor beta chains from a single sample sequenced in a study of long-term antiretroviral therapy in people with HIV. The immunoSEQ assay was v3.0, run at survey level. The method was immunoSEQ multiplex PCR; TCRdb's version includes in-frame clones alone and lacks a portion of them. Of 25,000 to 35,000 clones in the sample, roughly 93% were seen once. The specimen comprised unsorted PBMCs, sampled approximately 7.1 years after starting antiretroviral therapy. The receptors originated from a man aged 50-60 years with HIV.

This clone has a single count. At one boundary the junction diverges from the germline segment, which might be a read error. Other nucleotide sequences in the sample specify the same CDR3. This chain connects TRBV7-9 to TRBJ2-7, with 9 positions matching TRBD2. The CDR3 has 16 amino acids. Germline loops: CDR1 SEHNR, CDR2 FQNEAQ (reference sequence). The CDR3 sequence is CASSFGASGRSYEQYF. In nucleotides, the CDR3 is TGTGCCAGCAGTTTTGGGGCGAGCGGGAGGAGCTACGAGCAGTACTTT.

The chain combines TRBV19 with TRBJ1-1; D is unclear. Trimming removed 5 bases from V and 2 bases from J, with 6 bases in between. Germline assignment: CDR1 LNHDA and CDR2 SQIVND (reference sequence). The CDR3 is made up of 12 amino acids. CDR3 DNA sequence: TGTGCCAGTAGTGAGATCAACACTGAAGCTTTCTTT. It is translated as CASSEINTEAFF. The full variable domain, its missing parts supplied by reference TRBV19 and TRBJ1-1, is DGGITQSPKYLFRKEGQNVTLSCEQNLNHDAMYWYRQDPGQGLRLIYYSQIVNDFQKGDIAEGYSVSREKKESFPLTVTSAQKNPTAFYLCASSEINTEAFFGQGTRLTVV.